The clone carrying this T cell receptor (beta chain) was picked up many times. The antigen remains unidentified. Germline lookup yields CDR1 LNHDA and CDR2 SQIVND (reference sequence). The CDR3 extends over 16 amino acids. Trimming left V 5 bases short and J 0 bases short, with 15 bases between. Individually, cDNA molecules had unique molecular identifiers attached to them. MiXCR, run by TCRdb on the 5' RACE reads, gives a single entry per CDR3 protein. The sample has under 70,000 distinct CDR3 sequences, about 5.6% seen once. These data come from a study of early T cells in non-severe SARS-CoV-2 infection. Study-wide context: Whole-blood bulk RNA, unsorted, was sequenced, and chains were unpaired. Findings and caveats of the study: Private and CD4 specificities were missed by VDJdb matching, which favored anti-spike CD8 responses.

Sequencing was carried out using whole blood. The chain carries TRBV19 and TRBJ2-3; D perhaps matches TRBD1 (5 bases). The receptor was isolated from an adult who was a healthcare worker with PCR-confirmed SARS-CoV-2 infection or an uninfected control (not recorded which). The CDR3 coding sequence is TGTGCCAGTAGTCCCAAGGTGGGGCGGAGCACAGATACGCAGTATTTT. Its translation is CASSPKVGRSTDTQYF.